Here is one TCR beta chain with its context. Two lung cancer pathologists independently confirmed each histologic diagnosis. Macro-dissection enriched premalignant or tumor cells before nucleic acid extraction. This entry is derived from a study of immune evolution from preneoplasia to lung adenocarcinoma. Study-level background: HLA loss of heterozygosity: around 6.5% AIS, 15% MIA, roughly 30% ADC, none AAH.

The CDR3 consists of 12 residues. V shed 1 base and J shed 2 bases, with 5 bases lying between them. Germline assignment: CDR1 GTSNPN and CDR2 SVGIG (reference sequence). Here immunoSEQ multiplex PCR was the method, and the copy in TCRdb shows in-frame clones only, minus some. The sample consists of over 13,000 clones, 80% of them appearing once. V gene TRBV30 combines with J gene TRBJ1-2, with a weak D call TRBD1 (5 bases). The TCR originated in a person aged 65-85 years with lung adenocarcinoma. The specimen was FFPE minimally invasive lung adenocarcinoma tissue. The CDR3 loop reads CAWSEGNYGYTF. CDR3 DNA: TGTGCCTGGAGTGAGGGGAACTATGGCTACACCTTC.